This T cell receptor (beta chain) was captured by sequencing in a study of blood T cell repertoires in COVID-19. In the study overall: The United States, Italy and Spain were the sources of the acute and convalescent COVID-19 samples. Nucleic acid was either cDNA or gDNA, and it came from T cells, B-cell-depleted T cells, or PBMCs.

This CDR3 is 14 amino acids long. Germline V gives CDR1 GTSNPN, CDR2 SVGIG (reference sequence). The V segment lost 5 bases and the J segment 7 bases; nucleotides outside the gene matches: 12. Per the study methods: Reference gene primer amplification gave nucleated cell count estimates. Method: immunoSEQ multiplex PCR; TCRdb's copy keeps in-frame clones and lacks some. V and J calls plus clone size are reproduced from that table; the DNA served to infer D and trimming. Of some 73,000 clones listed, around 90% are singletons. The chain joins TRBV30 to TRBJ2-7; 9 positions agree with TRBD1. The receptor was isolated from a human donor in a cohort sampled during active COVID-19. Material for sequencing was peripheral blood. The CDR3 DNA reads as TGTGCCTGGCTACCCCGGGACAGGGAGGGGGAGCAGTACTTC. This sequence encodes CAWLPRDREGEQYF.